In its sample, the clone carrying this T cell receptor beta chain was seen once. The target antigen is unknown. This entry is derived from a study of cytomegalovirus exposure and HLA in healthy donors. The study's findings and limits: Earlier results showed most TCR beta V segments being productive about 90% or about 30% of the time. In vitro assays verified that a few CMV-associated chains recognized CMV antigens specifically. What TCR beta sequences reportedly achieved was accurate prediction of HLA-A and HLA-B alleles in most subjects.

PCR primers comprised 60 Vbeta and 13 Jbeta primers. In the authors' methods: Unique TCR beta chains numbered roughly 84 million in a later analysis, with 10 million to 14 million shared. Libraries were prepared by immunoSEQ multiplex PCR; TCRdb keeps only in-frame clonotypes and omits some of them. The DNA gave D and trimming, while V, J and clone size come from that table. The sample shows 100,000 to 150,000 clones, roughly four fifths of them seen only once. Germline CDR1 reads LNHDA; CDR2 reads SQIVND (reference sequence). The CDR3 spans 18 residues. Unmatched junction bases numbered 14, after V lost 3 bases and J lost 1 base.

The clonotype comes from a middle-aged woman in good health and CMV-seropositive. The J gene is TRBJ1-1, the V gene TRBV19; 7 bases agree with TRBD1. Material: PBMCs. CDR3 sequence: CASSIVLPSGQRNTEAFF. The CDR3 region has the DNA TGTGCCAGTAGTATTGTCCTACCCTCGGGACAGCGGAACACTGAAGCTTTCTTT.